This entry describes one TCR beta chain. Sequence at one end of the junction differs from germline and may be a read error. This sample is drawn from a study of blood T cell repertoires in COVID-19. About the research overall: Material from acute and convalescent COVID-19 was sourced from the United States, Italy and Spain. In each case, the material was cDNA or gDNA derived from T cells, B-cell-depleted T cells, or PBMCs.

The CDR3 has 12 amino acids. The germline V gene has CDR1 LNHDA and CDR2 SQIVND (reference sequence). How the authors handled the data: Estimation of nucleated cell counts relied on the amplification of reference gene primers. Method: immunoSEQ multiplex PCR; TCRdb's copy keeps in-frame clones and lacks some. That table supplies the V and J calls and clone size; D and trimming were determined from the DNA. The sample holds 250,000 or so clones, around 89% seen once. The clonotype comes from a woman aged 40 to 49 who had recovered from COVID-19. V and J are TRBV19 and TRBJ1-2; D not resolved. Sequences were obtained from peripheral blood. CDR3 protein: CASSRSRVPENF. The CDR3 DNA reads TGTGCCAGTAGTCGCTCACGGGTCCCCGAAAACTTC.